Described below is a single T cell receptor beta chain sequence and its context. Molecular-barcoded quantitative 5'-RACE produced these TCR beta libraries. Each CDR3 protein gets one entry after TCRdb re-called the 5' RACE reads with MiXCR. Of approximately 210,000 distinct CDR3 sequences listed, roughly 13% were seen once; the top ten hold about 15%. V trimming: 8 bases; J trimming: 4 bases; junction bases outside the gene matches: 6. Germline loops: CDR1 MNHNS, CDR2 SASEGT. The CDR3 runs 13 residues. This specimen belongs to a study of CD8 T cells in ankylosing spondylitis. This receptor was identified in a male donor with ankylosing spondylitis or in good health (not recorded which). J is TRBJ2-3 and V is TRBV6-1; 7 bases are shared with TRBD2. The sample consisted of blood, either unsorted or a sorted T cell fraction (not recorded which). DNA of the CDR3: TGTGCCAGCCAGGGAGGGGAGGCAGATACGCAGTATTTT. The encoded protein is CASQGGEADTQYF.